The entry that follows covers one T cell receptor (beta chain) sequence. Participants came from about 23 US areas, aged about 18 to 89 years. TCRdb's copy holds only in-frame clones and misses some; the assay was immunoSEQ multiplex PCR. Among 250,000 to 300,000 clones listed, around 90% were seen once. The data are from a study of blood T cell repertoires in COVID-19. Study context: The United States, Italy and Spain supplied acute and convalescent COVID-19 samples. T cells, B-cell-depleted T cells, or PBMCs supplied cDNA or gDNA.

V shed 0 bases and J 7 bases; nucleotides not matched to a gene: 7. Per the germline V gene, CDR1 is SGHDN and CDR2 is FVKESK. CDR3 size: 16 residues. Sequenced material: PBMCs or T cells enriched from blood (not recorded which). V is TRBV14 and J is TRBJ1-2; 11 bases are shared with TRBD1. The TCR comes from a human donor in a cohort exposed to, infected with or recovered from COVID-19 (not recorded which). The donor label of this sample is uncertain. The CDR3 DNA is TGTGCCAGCAGCCAAGAGACATGGACAGGGGGCGGTGGCTACACCTTC. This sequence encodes CASSQETWTGGGGYTF. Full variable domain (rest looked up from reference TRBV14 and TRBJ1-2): EAGVTQFPSHSVIEKGQTVTLRCDPISGHDNLYWYRRVMGKEIKFLLHFVKESKQDESGMPNNRFLAERTGGTYSTLKVQPAELEDSGVYFCASSQETWTGGGGYTFGSGTRLTVV.